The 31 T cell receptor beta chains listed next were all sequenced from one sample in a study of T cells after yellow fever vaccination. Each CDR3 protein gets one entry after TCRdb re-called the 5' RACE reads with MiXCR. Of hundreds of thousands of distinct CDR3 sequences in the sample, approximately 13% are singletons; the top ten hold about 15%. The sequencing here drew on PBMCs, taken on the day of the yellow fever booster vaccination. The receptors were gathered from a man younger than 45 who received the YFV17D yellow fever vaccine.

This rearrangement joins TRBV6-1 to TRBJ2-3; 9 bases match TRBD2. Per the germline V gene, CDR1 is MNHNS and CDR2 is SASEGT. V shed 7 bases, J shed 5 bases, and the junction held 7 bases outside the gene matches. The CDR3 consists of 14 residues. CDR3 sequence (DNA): TGTGCCAGCACCCCCGCGGGGGGGGAAGATACGCAGTATTTT. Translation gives CASTPAGGEDTQYF.

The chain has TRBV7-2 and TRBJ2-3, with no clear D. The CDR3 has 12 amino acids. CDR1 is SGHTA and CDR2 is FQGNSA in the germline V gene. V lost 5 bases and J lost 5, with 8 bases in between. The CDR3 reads CASSPFRDTQYF. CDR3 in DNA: TGTGCCAGCAGCCCCTTTAGAGATACGCAGTATTTT.

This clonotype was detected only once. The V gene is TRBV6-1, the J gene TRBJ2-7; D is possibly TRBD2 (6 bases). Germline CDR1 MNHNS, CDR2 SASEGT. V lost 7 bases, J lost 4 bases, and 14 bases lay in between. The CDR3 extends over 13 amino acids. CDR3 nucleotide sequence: TGTGCCAGCAAGCGGGCCCTGACTTACGAGCAGTACTTC. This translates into CASKRALTYEQYF.

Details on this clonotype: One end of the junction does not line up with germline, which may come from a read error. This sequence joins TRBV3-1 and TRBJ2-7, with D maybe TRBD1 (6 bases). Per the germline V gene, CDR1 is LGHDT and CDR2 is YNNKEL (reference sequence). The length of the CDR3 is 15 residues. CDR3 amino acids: CATSQDQGSSYEQYF. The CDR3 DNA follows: TGTGCCACCAGCCAAGATCAGGGGAGCTCCTACGAGCAGTACTTC.

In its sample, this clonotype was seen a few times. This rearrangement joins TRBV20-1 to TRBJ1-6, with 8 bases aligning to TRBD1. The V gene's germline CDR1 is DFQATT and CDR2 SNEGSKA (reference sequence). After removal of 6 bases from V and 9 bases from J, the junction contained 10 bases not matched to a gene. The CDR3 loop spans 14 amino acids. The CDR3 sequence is CSALRTGKSSPLHF. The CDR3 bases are TGCAGTGCCCTGAGGACAGGGAAGAGTTCACCCCTCCACTTT.

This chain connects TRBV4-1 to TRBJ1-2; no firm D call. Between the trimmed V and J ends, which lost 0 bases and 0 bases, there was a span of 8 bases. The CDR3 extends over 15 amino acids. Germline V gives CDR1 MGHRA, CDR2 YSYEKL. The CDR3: CASSQDPAANYGYTF. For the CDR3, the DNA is TGCGCCAGCAGCCAAGATCCGGCAGCTAACTATGGCTACACCTTC.

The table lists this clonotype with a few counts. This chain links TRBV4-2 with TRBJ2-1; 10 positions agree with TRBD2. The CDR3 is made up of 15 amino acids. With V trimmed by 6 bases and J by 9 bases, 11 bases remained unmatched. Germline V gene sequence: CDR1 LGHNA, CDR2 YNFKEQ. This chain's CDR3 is CASSPLAGALGEQFF. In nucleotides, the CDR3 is TGTGCCAGCAGTCCCCTAGCGGGAGCTCTAGGTGAGCAGTTCTTC.

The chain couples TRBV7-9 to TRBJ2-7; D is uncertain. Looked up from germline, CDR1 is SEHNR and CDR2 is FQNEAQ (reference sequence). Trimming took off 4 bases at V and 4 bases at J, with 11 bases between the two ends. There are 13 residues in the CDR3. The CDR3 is CASSYDPLYEQYF. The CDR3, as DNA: TGTGCCAGCAGCTACGACCCTCTTTACGAGCAGTACTTC.

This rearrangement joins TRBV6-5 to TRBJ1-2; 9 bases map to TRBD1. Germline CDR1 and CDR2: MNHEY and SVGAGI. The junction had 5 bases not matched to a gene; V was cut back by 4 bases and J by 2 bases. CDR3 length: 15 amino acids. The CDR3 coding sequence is TGTGCCAGCAGTTCCCCCGGGACAGGGAACTATGGCTACACCTTC. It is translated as CASSSPGTGNYGYTF.

CDR3 region: CASRSTGVAGELFF. The CDR3 DNA sequence: TGTGCCAGCAGAAGCACAGGGGTCGCCGGGGAGCTGTTTTTT. The J gene is TRBJ2-2, the V gene TRBV7-9; 7 bases agree with TRBD1. Germline CDR1 SEHNR, CDR2 FQNEAQ (reference sequence). The CDR3 extends over 14 amino acids. V lost 6 bases and J lost 6; bases outside the gene matches: 7.

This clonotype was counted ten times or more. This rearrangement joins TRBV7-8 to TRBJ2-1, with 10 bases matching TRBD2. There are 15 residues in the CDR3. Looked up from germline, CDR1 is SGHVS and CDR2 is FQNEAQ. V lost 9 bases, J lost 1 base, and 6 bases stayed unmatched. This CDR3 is CASSRTSGSYNEQFF. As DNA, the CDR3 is TGTGCCAGTAGCCGGACTAGCGGTTCCTACAATGAGCAGTTCTTC.

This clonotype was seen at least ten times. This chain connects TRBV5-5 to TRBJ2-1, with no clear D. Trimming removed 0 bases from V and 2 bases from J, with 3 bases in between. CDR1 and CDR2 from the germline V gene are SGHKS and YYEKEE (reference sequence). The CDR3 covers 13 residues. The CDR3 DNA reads TGTGCCAGCAGCTTGGAAGCCTACAATGAGCAGTTCTTC. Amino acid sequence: CASSLEAYNEQFF.

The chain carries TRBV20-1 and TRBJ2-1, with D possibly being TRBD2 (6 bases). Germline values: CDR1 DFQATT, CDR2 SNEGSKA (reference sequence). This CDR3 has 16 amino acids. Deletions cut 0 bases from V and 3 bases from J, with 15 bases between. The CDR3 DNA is TGCAGTGCTAGAGAAGGGTTAGCGGTTATCTACAATGAGCAGTTCTTC. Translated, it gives CSAREGLAVIYNEQFF.

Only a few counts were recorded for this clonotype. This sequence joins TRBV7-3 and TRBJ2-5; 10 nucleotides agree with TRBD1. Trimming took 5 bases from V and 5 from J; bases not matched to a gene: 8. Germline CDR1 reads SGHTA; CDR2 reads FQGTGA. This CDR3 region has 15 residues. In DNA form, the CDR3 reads TGTGCCAGCAGCCATGGGACAGGGGACTGGGAGACCCAGTACTTC. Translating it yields CASSHGTGDWETQYF.

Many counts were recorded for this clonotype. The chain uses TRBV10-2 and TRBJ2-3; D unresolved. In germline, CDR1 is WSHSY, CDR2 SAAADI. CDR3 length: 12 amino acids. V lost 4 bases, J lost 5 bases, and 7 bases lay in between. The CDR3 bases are TGCGCCAGCAGTGTTAACAGAGATACGCAGTATTTT. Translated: CASSVNRDTQYF.

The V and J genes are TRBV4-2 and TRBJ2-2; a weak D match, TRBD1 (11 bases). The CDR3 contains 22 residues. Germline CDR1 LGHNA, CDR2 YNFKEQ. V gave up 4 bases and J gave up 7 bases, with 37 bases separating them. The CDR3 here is CASSPDRGRSLVASGRGGELFF. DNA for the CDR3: TGTGCCAGCAGCCCGGACAGGGGGCGAAGTCTGGTGGCTAGCGGGAGAGGCGGGGAGCTGTTTTTT.

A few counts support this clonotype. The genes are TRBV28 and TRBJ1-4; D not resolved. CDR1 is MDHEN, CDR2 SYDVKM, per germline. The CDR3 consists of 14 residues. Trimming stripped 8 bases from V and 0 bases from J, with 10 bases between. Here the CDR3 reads CASESRATNEKLFF. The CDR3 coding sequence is TGTGCCAGCGAAAGTCGGGCAACTAATGAAAAACTGTTTTTT.

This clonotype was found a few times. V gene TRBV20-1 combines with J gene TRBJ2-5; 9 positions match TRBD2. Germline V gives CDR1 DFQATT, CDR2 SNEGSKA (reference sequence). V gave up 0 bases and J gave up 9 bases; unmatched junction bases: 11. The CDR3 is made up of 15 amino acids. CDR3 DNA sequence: TGCAGTGCTAGAGAGGGCGGGGGGGTACGGTCGTCCCAGTACTTC. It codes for CSAREGGGVRSSQYF.

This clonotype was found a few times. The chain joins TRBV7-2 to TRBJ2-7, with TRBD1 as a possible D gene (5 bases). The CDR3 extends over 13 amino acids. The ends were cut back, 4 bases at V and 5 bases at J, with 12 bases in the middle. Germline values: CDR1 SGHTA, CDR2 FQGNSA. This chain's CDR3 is CASSSRQGNEQYF. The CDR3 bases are TGTGCCAGCAGCTCACGCCAGGGAAACGAGCAGTACTTC.

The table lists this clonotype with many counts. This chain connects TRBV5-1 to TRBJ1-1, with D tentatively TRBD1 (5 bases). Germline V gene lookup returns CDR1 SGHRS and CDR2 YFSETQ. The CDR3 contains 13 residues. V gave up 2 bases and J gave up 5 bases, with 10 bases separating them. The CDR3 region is CASSFEGRTEAFF. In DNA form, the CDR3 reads TGCGCCAGCAGCTTTGAGGGGAGGACTGAAGCTTTCTTT. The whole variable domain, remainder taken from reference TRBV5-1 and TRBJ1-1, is KAGVTQTPRYLIKTRGQQVTLSCSPISGHRSVSWYQQTPGQGLQFLFEYFSETQRNKGNFPGRFSGRQFSNSRSEMNVSTLELGDSALYLCASSFEGRTEAFFGQGTRLTVV.

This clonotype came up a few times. As DNA, the CDR3 is TGTGCTAGTGGTCAGACAGGGGCGCAGTACTTC. Translation gives CASGQTGAQYF. The chain has TRBV12-5 and TRBJ2-7; 8 bases fit TRBD1. Germline V gene sequence: CDR1 LGHNT, CDR2 FRNRAP. The CDR3 spans 11 residues. J was trimmed by 9 bases and V by 5 bases; bases with no gene match: 3.

CDR3: CASSQDGLAGYEQYF. The CDR3, as DNA: TGTGCCAGCAGCCAAGATGGGCTAGCGGGTTACGAGCAGTACTTC. This rearrangement joins TRBV4-2 to TRBJ2-7, with 8 bases that match TRBD2. Germline lookup yields CDR1 LGHNA and CDR2 YNFKEQ. V dropped 0 bases and J dropped 4; count of bases not matched to a gene: 5. The CDR3 runs to 15 residues.

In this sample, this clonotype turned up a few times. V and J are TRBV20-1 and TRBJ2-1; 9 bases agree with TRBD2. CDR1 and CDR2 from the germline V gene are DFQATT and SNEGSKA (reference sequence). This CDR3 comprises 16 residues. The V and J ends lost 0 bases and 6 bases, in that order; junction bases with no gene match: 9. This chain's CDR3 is CSARDGRSGSLNEQFF. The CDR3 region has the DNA TGCAGTGCTAGAGATGGGCGTAGCGGGAGTCTCAATGAGCAGTTCTTC.

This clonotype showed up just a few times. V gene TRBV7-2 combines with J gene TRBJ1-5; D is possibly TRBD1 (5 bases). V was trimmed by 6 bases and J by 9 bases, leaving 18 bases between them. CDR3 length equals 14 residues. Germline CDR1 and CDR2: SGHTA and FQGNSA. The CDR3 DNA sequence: TGTGCCAGCAGTTCACTCGGGGACCGGGGGCCCCAGCATTTT. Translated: CASSSLGDRGPQHF.

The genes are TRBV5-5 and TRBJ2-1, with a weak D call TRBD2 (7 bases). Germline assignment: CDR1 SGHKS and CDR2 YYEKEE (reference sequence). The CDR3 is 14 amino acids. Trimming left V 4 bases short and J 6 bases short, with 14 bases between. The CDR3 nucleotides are TGTGCCAGCAGCCGCATCCGGGGGGCCAATGAGCAGTTCTTC. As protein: CASSRIRGANEQFF.

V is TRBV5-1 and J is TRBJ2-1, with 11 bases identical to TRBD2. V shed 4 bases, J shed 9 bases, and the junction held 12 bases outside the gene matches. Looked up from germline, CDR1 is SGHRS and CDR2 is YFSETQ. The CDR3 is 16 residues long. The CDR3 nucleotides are TGCGCCAGCAGCCCTTCACTAGCGGGAGACTTCGGTGAGCAGTTCTTC. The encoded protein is CASSPSLAGDFGEQFF.

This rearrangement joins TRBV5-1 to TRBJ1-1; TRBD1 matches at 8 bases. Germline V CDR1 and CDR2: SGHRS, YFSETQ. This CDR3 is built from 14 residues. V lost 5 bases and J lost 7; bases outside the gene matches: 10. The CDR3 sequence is CASRPFQGAFEAFF. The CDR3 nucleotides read TGCGCCAGCAGACCTTTTCAGGGGGCGTTTGAAGCTTTCTTT.

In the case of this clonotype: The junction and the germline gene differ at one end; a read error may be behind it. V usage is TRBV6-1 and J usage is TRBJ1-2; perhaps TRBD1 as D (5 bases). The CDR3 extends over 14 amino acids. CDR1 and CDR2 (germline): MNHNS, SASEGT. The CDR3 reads CASRGEGFGDGHPF. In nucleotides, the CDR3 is TGTGCCAGCAGGGGTGAGGGTTTCGGTGACGGACACCCCTTC.

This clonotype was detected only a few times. CDR3 in amino acids: CASRPPGPVYNSPLHF. The CDR3 bases are TGTGCCAGCAGGCCGCCAGGTCCAGTCTATAATTCACCCCTCCACTTT. The J gene is TRBJ1-6, the V gene TRBV28; D unclear. This CDR3 is 16 amino acids long. The ends were cut back, 6 bases at V and 3 bases at J, with 15 bases in the middle. Germline assignment: CDR1 MDHEN and CDR2 SYDVKM.

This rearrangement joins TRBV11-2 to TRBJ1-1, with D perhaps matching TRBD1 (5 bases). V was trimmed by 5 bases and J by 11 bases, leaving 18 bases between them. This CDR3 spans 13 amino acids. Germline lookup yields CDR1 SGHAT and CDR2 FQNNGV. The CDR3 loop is CASSLNLDRGAFF. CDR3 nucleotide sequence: TGTGCCAGCAGCCTCAACCTAGACAGAGGGGCTTTCTTT.

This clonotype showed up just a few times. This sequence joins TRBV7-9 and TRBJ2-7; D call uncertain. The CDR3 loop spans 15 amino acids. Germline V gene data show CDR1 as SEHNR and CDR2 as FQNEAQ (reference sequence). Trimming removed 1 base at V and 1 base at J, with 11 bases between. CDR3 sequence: CASSLEEADSYEQYF. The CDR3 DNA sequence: TGTGCCAGCAGCTTAGAAGAGGCGGATTCCTACGAGCAGTACTTC.